The clone carrying this T cell receptor (beta chain) was seen a few times. The data stem from a study of blood T cells in healthy people across ages. The CDR3 is 15 amino acids. The V and J ends lost 3 bases and 7 bases, in that order; junction bases with no gene match: 11. Germline CDR1 and CDR2: SEHNR and FQNEAQ (reference sequence). Primers used in a second PCR of about 6 to 11 cycles were a sample-barcoded 5' primer and a J-beta primer mix. A tag from a template-switch adaptor with 12 random nucleotides marked each cDNA molecule. TCRdb ran MiXCR on the 5' RACE reads and lists one entry per CDR3 protein. The sample holds about 780,000 distinct CDR3 sequences, 20% to 30% seen once. Another study also made use of these data, one on T cells of mothers and their children. That source adds: It was through the M1S primer of the second PCR that sample barcodes and 2-4 random nucleotides were added. When mothers and children were related, their normalized repertoire overlap, which was always slightly higher, did not differ significantly from that of unrelated pairs.

This chain uses TRBV7-9 with TRBJ2-5, with 7 nucleotides matching TRBD1. Sequenced: blood. The TCR was taken from a boy aged 5-17 years in good health. In DNA, the CDR3 is TGTGCCAGCAGCTTGGGTCAGGGGGTTAACCGGACCCAGTACTTC. As protein: CASSLGQGVNRTQYF.